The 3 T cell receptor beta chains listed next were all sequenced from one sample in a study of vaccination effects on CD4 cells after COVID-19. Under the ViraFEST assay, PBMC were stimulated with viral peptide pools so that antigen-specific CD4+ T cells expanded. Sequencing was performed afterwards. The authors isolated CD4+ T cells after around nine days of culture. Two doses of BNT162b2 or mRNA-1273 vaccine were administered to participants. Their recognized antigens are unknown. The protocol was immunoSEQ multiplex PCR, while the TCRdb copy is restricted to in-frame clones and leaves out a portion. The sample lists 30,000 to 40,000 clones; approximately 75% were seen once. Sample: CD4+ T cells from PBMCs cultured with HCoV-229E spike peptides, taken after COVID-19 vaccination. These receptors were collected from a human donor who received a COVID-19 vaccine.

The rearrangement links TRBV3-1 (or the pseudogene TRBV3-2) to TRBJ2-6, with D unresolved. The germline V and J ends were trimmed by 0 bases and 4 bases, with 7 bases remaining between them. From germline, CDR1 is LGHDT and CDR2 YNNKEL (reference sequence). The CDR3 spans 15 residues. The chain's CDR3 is CASSQDFSGANVLTF. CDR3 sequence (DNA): TGTGCCAGCAGCCAAGATTTCTCCGGGGCCAACGTCCTGACTTTC.

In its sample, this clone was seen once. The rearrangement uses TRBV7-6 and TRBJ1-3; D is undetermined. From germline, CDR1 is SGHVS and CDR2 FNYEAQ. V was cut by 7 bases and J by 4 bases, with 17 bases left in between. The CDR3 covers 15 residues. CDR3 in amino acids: CASTPSPALGNTIYF. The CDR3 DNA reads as TGTGCCAGCACCCCAAGCCCGGCACTCGGAAACACCATATATTTT.

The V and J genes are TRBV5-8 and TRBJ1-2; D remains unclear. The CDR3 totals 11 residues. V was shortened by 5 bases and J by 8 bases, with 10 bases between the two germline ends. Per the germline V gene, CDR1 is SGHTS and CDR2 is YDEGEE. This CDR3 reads CASRLRGGYTF. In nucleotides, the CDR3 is TGTGCCAGCAGACTTCGGGGAGGCTACACCTTC.